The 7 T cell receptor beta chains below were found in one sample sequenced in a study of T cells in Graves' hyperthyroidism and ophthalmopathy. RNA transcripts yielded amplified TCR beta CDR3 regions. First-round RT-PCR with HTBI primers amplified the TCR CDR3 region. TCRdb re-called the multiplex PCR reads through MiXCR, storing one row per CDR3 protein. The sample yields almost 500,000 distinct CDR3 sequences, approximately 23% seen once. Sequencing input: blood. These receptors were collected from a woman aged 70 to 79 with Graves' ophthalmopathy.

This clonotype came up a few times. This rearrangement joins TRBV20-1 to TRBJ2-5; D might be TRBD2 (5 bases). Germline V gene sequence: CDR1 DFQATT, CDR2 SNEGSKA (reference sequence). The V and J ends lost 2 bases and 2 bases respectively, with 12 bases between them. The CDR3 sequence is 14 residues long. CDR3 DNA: TGCAGTGCTAGATACGCTAGCAGACAAGAGACCCAGTACTTC. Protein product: CSARYASRQETQYF.

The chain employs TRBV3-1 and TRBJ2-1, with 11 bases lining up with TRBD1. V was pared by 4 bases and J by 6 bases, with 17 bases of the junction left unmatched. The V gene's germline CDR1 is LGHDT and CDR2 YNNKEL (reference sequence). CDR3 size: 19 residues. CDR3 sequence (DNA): TGTGCCAGCAGCCCCAAATTCCGGGACAGGGGGAGGTATTTCAATGAGCAGTTCTTC. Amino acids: CASSPKFRDRGRYFNEQFF.

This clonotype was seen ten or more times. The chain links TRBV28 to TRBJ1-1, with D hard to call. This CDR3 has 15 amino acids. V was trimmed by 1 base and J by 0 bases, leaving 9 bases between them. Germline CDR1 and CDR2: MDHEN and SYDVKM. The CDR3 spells CASSLSPGLNTEAFF. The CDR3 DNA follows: TGTGCCAGCAGTTTATCGCCAGGCCTGAACACTGAAGCTTTCTTT.

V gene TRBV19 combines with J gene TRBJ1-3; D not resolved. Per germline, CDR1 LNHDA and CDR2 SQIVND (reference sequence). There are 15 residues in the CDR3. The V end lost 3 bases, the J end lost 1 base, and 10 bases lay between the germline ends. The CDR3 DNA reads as TGTGCCAGTAGTATGATTGGGAAGTCTGGAAACACCATATATTTT. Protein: CASSMIGKSGNTIYF.

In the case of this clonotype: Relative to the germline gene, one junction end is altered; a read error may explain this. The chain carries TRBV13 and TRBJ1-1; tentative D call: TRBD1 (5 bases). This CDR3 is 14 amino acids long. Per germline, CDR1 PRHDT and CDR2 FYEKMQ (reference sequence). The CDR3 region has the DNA TGTGCCAGCAGTTTAGGCCTCGGGGGCACTGAAGCTTTCTTT. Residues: CASSLGLGGTEAFF.

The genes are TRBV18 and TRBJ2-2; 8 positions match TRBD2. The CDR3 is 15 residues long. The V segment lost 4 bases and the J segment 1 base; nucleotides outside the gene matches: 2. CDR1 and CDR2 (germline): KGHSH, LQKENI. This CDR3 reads CASSHSGKNTGELFF. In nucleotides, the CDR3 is TGTGCCAGCTCACATAGCGGGAAGAACACCGGGGAGCTGTTTTTT.

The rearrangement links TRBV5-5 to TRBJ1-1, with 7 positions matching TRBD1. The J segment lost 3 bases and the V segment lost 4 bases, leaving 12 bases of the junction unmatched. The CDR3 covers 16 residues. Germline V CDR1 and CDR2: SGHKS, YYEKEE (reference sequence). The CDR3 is CASSLKSRGADTEAFF. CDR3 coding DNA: TGTGCCAGCAGCCTCAAAAGCAGGGGGGCGGACACTGAAGCTTTCTTT.